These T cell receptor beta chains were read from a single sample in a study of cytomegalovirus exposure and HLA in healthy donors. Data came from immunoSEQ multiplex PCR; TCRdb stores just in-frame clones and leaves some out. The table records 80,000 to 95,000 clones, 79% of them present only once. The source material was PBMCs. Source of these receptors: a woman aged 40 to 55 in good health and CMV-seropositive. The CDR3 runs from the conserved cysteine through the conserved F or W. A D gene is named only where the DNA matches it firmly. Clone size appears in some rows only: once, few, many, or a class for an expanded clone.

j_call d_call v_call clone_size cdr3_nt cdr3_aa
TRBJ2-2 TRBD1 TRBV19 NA TGTGCCAGTAGCAGTCCCCCAGGGACAGGGGGGAACACCGGGGAGCTGTTTTTT CASSSPPGTGGNTGELFF
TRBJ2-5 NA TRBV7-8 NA TGTGCCAGCAGCTTCGGCACCCTAGCGAACCAAGAGACCCAGTACTTC CASSFGTLANQETQYF
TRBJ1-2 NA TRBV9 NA TGTGCCAGCAGCGTTACTCCAGACTATAACTATGGCTACACCTTC CASSVTPDYNYGYTF
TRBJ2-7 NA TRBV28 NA TGTGCCAGCAGTCTTCCCGGGTACGAGCAGTACTTC CASSLPGYEQYF
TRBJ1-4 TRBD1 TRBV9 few TGTGCCAGCAGCGCGACAGGGGGTTCCGAAAAACTGTTTTTT CASSATGGSEKLFF
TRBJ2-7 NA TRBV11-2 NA TGTGCCAGCAGCTTAGAAGCTGTGAGCTCCTACGAGCAGTACTTC CASSLEAVSSYEQYF
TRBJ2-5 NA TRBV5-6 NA TGTGCCAGCAGCTTTAGGAGCCAAGAGACCCAGTACTTC CASSFRSQETQYF
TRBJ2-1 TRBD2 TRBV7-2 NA TGTGCCAGCAGCTACGAGTGGATAGCGGGAGGTAAGCATGAGCAGTTCTTC CASSYEWIAGGKHEQFF
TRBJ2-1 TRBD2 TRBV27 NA TGTGCCAGCAGTTTATGGACTAGCGGGAGGGAGCAGTTCTTC CASSLWTSGREQFF
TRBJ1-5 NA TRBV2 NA TGTGCCAGCAGTGAAGAGCTCGGGGGTCAGCCCCAGCATTTT CASSEELGGQPQHF
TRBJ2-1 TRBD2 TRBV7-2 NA TGTGCCAGCAGCTTAAGGTCTGCGGGAGCCTACAATGAGCAGTTCTTC CASSLRSAGAYNEQFF
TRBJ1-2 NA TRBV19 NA TGTGCCAGTAGTGCCCCCAAATATAGGGGCGTTGTGGAAGATGGCTACACCTTC CASSAPKYRGVVEDGYTF
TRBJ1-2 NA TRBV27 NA TGTGCCAGCAGTCTTACCATAGGGGATGACTATGGCTACACCTTC CASSLTIGDDYGYTF
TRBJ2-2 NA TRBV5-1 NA TGCGCCAGCAGGACGGACTTACTAAACACCGGGGAGCTGTTTTTT CASRTDLLNTGELFF
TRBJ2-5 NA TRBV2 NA TGTGCCAGCAGCATCGACAGGCAAGAGACCCAGTACTTC CASSIDRQETQYF
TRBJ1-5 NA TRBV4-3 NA TGCGCCAGCAGCCAAGATCTAAGGGGTGGGAATCAGCCCCAGCATTTT CASSQDLRGGNQPQHF
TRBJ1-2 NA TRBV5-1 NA TGCGCCAGCAGCCCCTCGGACAGCCCTAACTATGGCTACACCTTC CASSPSDSPNYGYTF
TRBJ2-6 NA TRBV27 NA TGTGCCAGCAGTTTATCGGCGGCTGGGGCCAACGTCCTGACTTTC CASSLSAAGANVLTF
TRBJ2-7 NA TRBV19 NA TGTGCCAGTACTCTCGCAGGGTGGTACGAGCAGTACTTC CASTLAGWYEQYF
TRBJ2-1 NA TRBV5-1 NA TGCGCCAGCAGCTTGGCGGACTTGAGGAAAAATGAGCAGTTCTTC CASSLADLRKNEQFF
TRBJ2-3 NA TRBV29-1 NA TGCAGCGTTTTAACAGGGTTGACAGATACGCAGTATTTT CSVLTGLTDTQYF
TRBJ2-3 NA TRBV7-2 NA TGTGCCAGCAGCTTAATCTCTACCGGGAGTGTGTGGGATACGCAGTATTTT CASSLISTGSVWDTQYF
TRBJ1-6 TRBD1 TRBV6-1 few TGTGCCAGCAGGACAGGGAGGAGTTCACCCCTCCACTTT CASRTGRSSPLHF
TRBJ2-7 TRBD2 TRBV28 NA TGTGCCAGCAGGCCCTCACCGGGGGGAGGTTGGGACGAGCAGTACTTC CASRPSPGGGWDEQYF
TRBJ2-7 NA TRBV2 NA TGTGCCAGCAGTGAAGGACTCCTCCTTACCTACGAGCAGTACTTC CASSEGLLLTYEQYF
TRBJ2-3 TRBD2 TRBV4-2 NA TGTGCCAGCAGCCAGACAGCGGGAGTTGCGGATACGCAGTATTTT CASSQTAGVADTQYF
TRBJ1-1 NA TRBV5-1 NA TGCGCCAGCAGCAGGACGGGAATGAACACTGAAGCTTTCTTT CASSRTGMNTEAFF
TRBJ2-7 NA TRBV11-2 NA TGTGCCAGCAGCTTAGCTGGACAAGTCTACGAGCAGTACTTC CASSLAGQVYEQYF
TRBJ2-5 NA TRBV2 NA TGTGCCAGCAGTGGACGGGGGGAGACCCAGTACTTC CASSGRGETQYF
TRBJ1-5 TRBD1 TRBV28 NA TGTGCCTCACGAGCGGGGGACAGGGGGAATCAGCCCCAGCATTTT CASRAGDRGNQPQHF
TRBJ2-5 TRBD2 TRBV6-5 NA TGTGCCAGCAGACTACTAGCGCAAGAGACCCAGTACTTC CASRLLAQETQYF
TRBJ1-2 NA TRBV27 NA TGTGCCAGCCCACGGAGGGGTGGCTACACCTTC CASPRRGGYTF
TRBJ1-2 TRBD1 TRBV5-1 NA TGCGCCAGCAGCTTGGGGGGACAGGGAGCTAACTATGGCTACACCTTC CASSLGGQGANYGYTF
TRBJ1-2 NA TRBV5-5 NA TGTGCCAGCAGCTTACAGGGTAGGATCGGGAACTATGGCTACACCTTC CASSLQGRIGNYGYTF
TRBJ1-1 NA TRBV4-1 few TGCGCCAGCAGCCAAGAGGGTAGTTGGGGCGGTGAAGCTTTCTTT CASSQEGSWGGEAFF
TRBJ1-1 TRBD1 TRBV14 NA TGTGCCAGCAGCCAACTGGGACAGGGTATGTGGGCTTTCTTT CASSQLGQGMWAFF
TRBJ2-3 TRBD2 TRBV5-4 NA TGTGCCAGCAGTTCCCGGGTAGCGGGGAGCACAGATACGCAGTATTTT CASSSRVAGSTDTQYF
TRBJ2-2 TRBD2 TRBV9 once TGTGCCAGCAGCGTTTTTAGCGGGAGCTCCGGGGAGCTGTTTTTT CASSVFSGSSGELFF
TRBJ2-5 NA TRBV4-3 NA TGCGCCAGCAGCCAAGATTTGTTCCGCGGGGAGACCCAGTACTTC CASSQDLFRGETQYF
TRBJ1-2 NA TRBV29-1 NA TGCAGCGTTGAACGGGGAGGCGTCAGCTATGGCTACACCTTC CSVERGGVSYGYTF
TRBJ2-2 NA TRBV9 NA TGTGCCAGCAGCGTAGCCACCCCCGATAAGGGAGTGGAGCTGTTTTTT CASSVATPDKGVELFF
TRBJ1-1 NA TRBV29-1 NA TGCAGCGTCGACAGACCTGAAGCTTTCTTT CSVDRPEAFF
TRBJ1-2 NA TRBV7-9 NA TGTGCCAGCAGCTTAAGCGGACGGTTCTATGGCTACACCTTC CASSLSGRFYGYTF
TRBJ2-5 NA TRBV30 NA TGTGCCTGGAACTCCGGACAGCTTGAGACCCAGTACTTC CAWNSGQLETQYF
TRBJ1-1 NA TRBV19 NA TGTGCCAGTAGTATCGGAGGGTACACTGAAGCTTTCTTT CASSIGGYTEAFF
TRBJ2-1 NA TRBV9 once TGTGCCAGCAGCCCCGCCGGCGGGGCGGGGGCTTACAATGAGCAGTTCTTC CASSPAGGAGAYNEQFF
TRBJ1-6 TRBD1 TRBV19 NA TGTGCCAGTAGGGAGACAGGGTCTCGTAATTCACCCCTCCACTTT CASRETGSRNSPLHF
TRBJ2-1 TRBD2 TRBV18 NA TGTGCCAGCTCCCCCCCGGGGGCGGGAGGCAATGAGCAGTTCTTC CASSPPGAGGNEQFF
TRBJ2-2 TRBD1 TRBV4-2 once TGTGCCAGCAGCCAAACGACAGGGGAGTACGGGGAGCTGTTTTTT CASSQTTGEYGELFF